This TCR beta chain derives from a study of blood T cell repertoires in COVID-19. Authors' data handling: Amplification of reference gene primers provided the estimated nucleated cell counts. Here immunoSEQ multiplex PCR was the method, and the copy in TCRdb shows in-frame clones only, minus some. That table supplies the V and J calls and clone size; D and trimming were determined from the DNA. Of 20,000 or so clones listed, approximately 86% are singletons. Germline V lookup: CDR1 KGHSH, CDR2 LQKENI. Trimming removed 3 bases from V and 7 bases from J, with 10 bases in between. The CDR3 covers 13 residues.

The sample was peripheral blood. The chain employs TRBV18 and TRBJ2-1, with D possibly matching TRBD2 (6 bases). This TCR was recovered from a human donor with acute or convalescent COVID-19. The donor label of this sample is uncertain. CDR3 DNA sequence: TGTGCCAGCTCACCGGATGGGGGGAATGAGCAGTTCTTC. Translating it yields CASSPDGGNEQFF.